This passage covers 29 T cell receptor beta chains from one sample sequenced in a study of T cells in Graves' hyperthyroidism and ophthalmopathy. The CDR3 regions of TCR beta were amplified from RNA transcripts. TCR CDR3 regions were first amplified by RT-PCR with HTBI primers. In TCRdb, the multiplex PCR reads were re-called with MiXCR into one record per CDR3 protein. The sample comprises about 720,000 distinct CDR3 sequences, about 19% of which are singletons, and over 15% rests with the top ten. Sequences were obtained from blood. The origin of the receptors is a woman aged 45-65 years with Graves' hyperthyroidism that later progressed to Graves' ophthalmopathy.

This clonotype has more than one count but fewer than ten. The rearrangement uses TRBV30 and TRBJ2-5; 8 bases fit TRBD2. Germline V lookup: CDR1 GTSNPN, CDR2 SVGIG (reference sequence). This CDR3 region has 12 residues. The V segment lost 4 bases and the J segment 9 bases; nucleotides outside the gene matches: 7. The CDR3 region is CAWNPGGGPQYF. In DNA form, the CDR3 reads TGTGCCTGGAATCCGGGGGGGGGGCCCCAGTACTTC.

The genes are TRBV10-3 and TRBJ1-1; 7 bases align to TRBD1. This CDR3 has 14 amino acids. Germline loops: CDR1 ENHRY, CDR2 SYGVKD. After removal of 4 bases from V and 7 bases from J, the junction contained 9 bases not matched to a gene. CDR3 sequence reads: CAISVGQGGGEAFF. CDR3 coding DNA: TGTGCCATCAGTGTTGGCCAGGGGGGCGGTGAAGCTTTCTTT.

This clonotype was seen a handful of times. It may be a read error: a sequence one base away is much more abundant. This chain uses TRBV12-3 or TRBV12-4 with TRBJ2-3; TRBD1 or TRBD2 may be the D gene (5 bases each). This CDR3 is 12 amino acids long. Trimming removed 8 bases from V and 8 bases from J, with 14 bases in between. The CDR3 DNA reads as TGTGCCAGCGGTATTTCAGGGACTACGCAGTATTTT. Protein sequence: CASGISGTTQYF.

This clonotype was counted between two and nine times. The chain links TRBV14 to TRBJ2-1, with TRBD2 as a possible D gene (5 bases). Trimming took 1 base from V and 12 from J, leaving 10 bases between them. CDR1 is SGHDN and CDR2 is FVKESK in the germline V gene. CDR3 size: 12 residues. In DNA, the CDR3 is TGTGCCAGCAGCCAAGGTTGGGAGAGGCAGTTCTTC. Encoded protein: CASSQGWERQFF.

This clonotype was detected many times. V gene TRBV7-3 combines with J gene TRBJ1-1; 10 nucleotides match TRBD1. Germline CDR1 is SGHTA and CDR2 is FQGTGA. J gave up 5 bases and V 2 bases, and 5 bases lay outside the gene matches. This CDR3 is built from 15 residues. Written as DNA, the CDR3 is TGTGCCAGCAGCTTAGGGACAGGGGCAGGGACTGAAGCTTTCTTT. This encodes CASSLGTGAGTEAFF. Supplemented by reference TRBV7-3 and TRBJ1-1, the full variable domain reads GAGVSQTPSNKVTEKGKYVELRCDPISGHTALYWYRQSLGQGPEFLIYFQGTGAADDSGLPNDRFFAVRPEGSVSTLKIQRTERGDSAVYLCASSLGTGAGTEAFFGQGTRLTVV.

V is TRBV14 and J is TRBJ2-1; 7 nucleotides line up with TRBD1. V was clipped by 2 bases and J by 3 bases; unmatched bases: 7. The V gene's germline CDR1 is SGHDN and CDR2 FVKESK. This CDR3 has 16 amino acids. DNA of the CDR3: TGTGCCAGCAGCCAAAATACAGGGGTCGTCTACAATGAGCAGTTCTTC. This sequence encodes CASSQNTGVVYNEQFF. The full variable domain, with the rest looked up from reference TRBV14 and TRBJ2-1, is EAGVTQFPSHSVIEKGQTVTLRCDPISGHDNLYWYRRVMGKEIKFLLHFVKESKQDESGMPNNRFLAERTGGTYSTLKVQPAELEDSGVYFCASSQNTGVVYNEQFFGPGTRLTVL.

This clonotype was recorded a few times. This sequence joins TRBV19 and TRBJ2-7; possibly TRBD1 for D (6 bases). The germline V gene encodes CDR1 LNHDA and CDR2 SQIVND (reference sequence). V was trimmed by 5 bases and J by 1 base, leaving 18 bases between them. CDR3 length: 16 residues. CDR3 bases: TGTGCCAGTAGTCCATCGACAGGTGGGCTTTCCTACGAGCAGTACTTC. It is translated as CASSPSTGGLSYEQYF.

The gene calls are TRBV25-1 and TRBJ2-1; 10 bases align to TRBD2. The CDR3 covers 18 residues. With 2 bases clipped from V and 3 bases from J, the junction kept 10 bases outside the gene matches. Germline loops: CDR1 MGHDK, CDR2 SYGVNS. CDR3 in amino acids: CASSELAGALGNYNEQFF. The CDR3 coding sequence is TGTGCCAGCAGTGAACTAGCGGGGGCCCTCGGGAACTACAATGAGCAGTTCTTC.

J is TRBJ1-1 and V is TRBV18; 8 bases agree with TRBD1. J was trimmed by 1 base and V by 9 bases; bases with no gene match: 7. The CDR3 runs to 14 residues. Germline CDR1 and CDR2: KGHSH and LQKENI. Here the CDR3 DNA reads TGTGCCAGTTCCGGACAGGGACGGAACACTGAAGCTTTCTTT. It is translated as CASSGQGRNTEAFF.

The chain employs TRBV10-3 and TRBJ2-5; TRBD2 might be the D (6 bases). V was shortened by 3 bases and J by 9 bases, with 11 bases between the two germline ends. The CDR3 is made up of 12 amino acids. Looked up from germline, CDR1 is ENHRY and CDR2 is SYGVKD. For the CDR3, the DNA is TGTGCCATCAGTGACAACGGGGAGGCCCAGTACTTC. It encodes CAISDNGEAQYF.

The rearrangement uses TRBV5-4 and TRBJ2-2, with D possibly being TRBD1 (6 bases). V was clipped by 2 bases and J by 4 bases, with 9 bases between them. Germline values: CDR1 SGHNT, CDR2 YYREEE (reference sequence). This CDR3 is built from 14 residues. Here the CDR3 DNA reads TGTGCCAGCAGCTTTGGGGGCGCCACCGGGGAGCTGTTTTTT. Translated: CASSFGGATGELFF.

The chain is built from TRBV20-1 and TRBJ2-7; tentatively, D is TRBD1 (5 bases). Between the trimmed V and J ends, which lost 0 bases and 3 bases, there was a span of 18 bases. The germline V gene encodes CDR1 DFQATT and CDR2 SNEGSKA (reference sequence). The CDR3 is made up of 16 amino acids. The CDR3, as DNA: TGCAGTGCTAGAGAGACAGATCTAATTGAAGGCTACGAGCAGTACTTC. Protein: CSARETDLIEGYEQYF.

The chain recombines TRBV4-1 with TRBJ2-2; D remains unclear. Germline values: CDR1 MGHRA, CDR2 YSYEKL. CDR3 length equals 13 residues. V lost 0 bases and J 6 bases, leaving 5 bases between the germline ends. This chain's CDR3 is CASSQDSPGELFF. The CDR3 region has the DNA TGCGCCAGCAGCCAAGATTCCCCCGGGGAGCTGTTTTTT.

The chain is built from TRBV5-1 and TRBJ2-7, with 7 bases aligning to TRBD1. The CDR3 runs to 14 residues. V shed 4 bases and J 3 bases; nucleotides not matched to a gene: 7. Germline V gives CDR1 SGHRS, CDR2 YFSETQ. This CDR3 reads CASSDLGTVYEQYF. CDR3 DNA: TGCGCCAGCAGCGACCTCGGGACAGTCTACGAGCAGTACTTC.

The V and J genes are TRBV7-2 and TRBJ2-1, with 8 bases that match TRBD1. Germline CDR1 is SGHTA and CDR2 is FQGNSA. With 4 bases clipped from V and 12 bases from J, the junction kept 5 bases outside the gene matches. The length of the CDR3 is 12 residues. The CDR3 DNA follows: TGTGCCAGCAGCTGGCTTGACAGGGGGCAGTTCTTC. Translating it yields CASSWLDRGQFF.

This chain joins TRBV27 and TRBJ1-1; D unresolved. This CDR3 region has 15 residues. Germline lookup yields CDR1 MNHEY and CDR2 SMNVEV (reference sequence). V gave up 4 bases and J gave up 0 bases, with 12 bases separating them. In nucleotides, the CDR3 is TGTGCCAGCAGTTCCCCCGCAAACATGAACACTGAAGCTTTCTTT. Protein sequence: CASSSPANMNTEAFF.

This clonotype has a count of ten or more. This chain joins TRBV5-1 and TRBJ1-2; D might be TRBD1 (5 bases). Germline loops: CDR1 SGHRS, CDR2 YFSETQ. The germline V and J ends were trimmed by 4 bases and 2 bases, with 15 bases remaining between them. The CDR3 consists of 15 residues. The CDR3 coding sequence is TGCGCCAGCAGCCCGGATGGGACCACGAACTATGGCTACACCTTC. This sequence encodes CASSPDGTTNYGYTF.

Concerning this clonotype itself: At one boundary the junction diverges from the germline segment, which might be a read error. The CDR3 region is CGSSPFGQGTDTQYF. Here the CDR3 DNA reads TGTGGCAGCTCACCTTTCGGACAGGGCACAGATACGCAGTATTTT. The rearrangement joins TRBV18 to TRBJ2-3; the match to TRBD1 covers 7 bases. CDR3 length: 15 residues. Germline-derived CDR1 and CDR2 are KGHSH and LQKENI. Supplemented by reference TRBV18 and TRBJ2-3, the full variable domain reads NAGVMQNPRHLVRRRGQEARLRCSPMKGHSHVYWYRQLPEEGLKFMVYLQKENIIDESGMPKERFSAEFPKEGPSILRIQQVVRGDSAAYFCGSSPFGQGTDTQYFGPGTRLTVL.

This clonotype came up many times. V is TRBV6-1 and J is TRBJ2-7; D is perhaps TRBD1 (6 bases). CDR1 is MNHNS and CDR2 is SASEGT in the germline V gene. The CDR3 loop spans 14 amino acids. Trimming shortened V by 6 bases and J by 0 bases, and 12 bases separated the two germline ends. CDR3 bases: TGTGCCAGCAGACGTAGGGGGTACTCCTACGAGCAGTACTTC. Its translation is CASRRRGYSYEQYF.

This clonotype was seen only a few times. V and J are TRBV19 and TRBJ1-5, with D uncertain. Per the germline V gene, CDR1 is LNHDA and CDR2 is SQIVND (reference sequence). The CDR3 is made up of 14 amino acids. The ends were cut back, 2 bases at V and 9 bases at J, with 14 bases in the middle. This chain's CDR3 is CASSIRPGDAPQHF. The CDR3 region has the DNA TGTGCCAGTAGTATAAGGCCTGGCGATGCGCCCCAGCATTTT.

This clonotype was seen many times. This chain joins TRBV3-1 and TRBJ1-5, with unresolved D. The germline CDR1 and CDR2 sequences are LGHDT and YNNKEL (reference sequence). The CDR3 runs to 16 residues. V lost 3 bases to trimming and J lost 3 bases, with 15 bases between them. The CDR3 nucleotides read TGTGCCAGCAGCCAGTCAACTGGGGTTCCCAATCAGCCCCAGCATTTT. It encodes CASSQSTGVPNQPQHF.

The genes are TRBV14 and TRBJ2-2; D is tentatively TRBD1 or TRBD2 (6 bases each). The CDR3 spans 17 residues. Trimming shortened V by 1 base and J by 5 bases, and 17 bases separated the two germline ends. Germline V lookup: CDR1 SGHDN, CDR2 FVKESK. Written as DNA, the CDR3 is TGTGCCAGCAGCCAAGTCGGGGGCAGGGTCCCTACCGGGGAGCTGTTTTTT. Translation gives CASSQVGGRVPTGELFF.

This clonotype was found many times. The J gene is TRBJ2-2, the V gene TRBV3-1; 8 bases align to TRBD2. The CDR3 consists of 15 residues. The germline V gene has CDR1 LGHDT and CDR2 YNNKEL (reference sequence). J gave up 0 bases and V 4 bases, and 1 base lay outside the gene matches. DNA for the CDR3: TGTGCCAGCAGCCCGGGAGGGTCGAACACCGGGGAGCTGTTTTTT. Amino acids: CASSPGGSNTGELFF.

This rearrangement joins TRBV10-1 to TRBJ1-5; 10 positions agree with TRBD1. In germline, CDR1 is WNHNN, CDR2 SYGVQD (reference sequence). J was trimmed by 4 bases and V by 5 bases; bases with no gene match: 5. The CDR3 spans 15 residues. The CDR3 DNA follows: TGCGCCAGCAGTCCGGGACAGGGGCCTAATCAGCCCCAGCATTTT. Residues: CASSPGQGPNQPQHF.

This clonotype was counted many times. This chain connects TRBV18 to TRBJ2-5; 9 bases align to TRBD1. Trimming removed 4 bases from V and 3 bases from J; junction bases left unmatched: 6. This CDR3 comprises 15 residues. CDR1 is KGHSH and CDR2 is LQKENI in the germline V gene. CDR3 bases: TGTGCCAGCTCACTTCTCGGACAGGGGAAAGAGACCCAGTACTTC. Encoded protein: CASSLLGQGKETQYF.

This sequence joins TRBV5-5 and TRBJ1-1; D ambiguous. From germline, CDR1 is SGHKS and CDR2 YYEKEE (reference sequence). The CDR3 spans 12 residues. V lost 0 bases and J 11 bases, leaving 11 bases between the germline ends. CDR3 DNA: TGTGCCAGCAGCTTGGTTGGATACGGGGCTTTCTTT. It codes for CASSLVGYGAFF.

J is TRBJ2-1 and V is TRBV10-2, with 8 bases aligning to TRBD1. The CDR3 covers 17 residues. Germline loops: CDR1 WSHSY, CDR2 SAAADI. V trimming: 0 bases; J trimming: 8 bases; junction bases outside the gene matches: 12. Written as DNA, the CDR3 is TGCGCCAGCAGTGAGTCGAGCCTAGACAGGGGAGTGGATGAGCAGTTCTTC. Its translation: CASSESSLDRGVDEQFF.

The chain is built from TRBV27 and TRBJ2-1, with TRBD2 identical over 9 bases. Losses at the gene ends were 5 bases for V and 0 bases for J; bases not matched to a gene: 11. Germline values: CDR1 MNHEY, CDR2 SMNVEV (reference sequence). This CDR3 region has 18 residues. The chain's CDR3 is CASSPEVAGDLSYNEQFF. CDR3 in DNA: TGTGCCAGCAGTCCAGAGGTAGCGGGGGACCTCTCCTACAATGAGCAGTTCTTC.

This clonotype was seen a few times. V and J are TRBV9 and TRBJ1-1; D call uncertain. CDR3 length equals 16 residues. Looked up from germline, CDR1 is SGDLS and CDR2 is YYNGEE. Trimming took 2 bases from V and 0 from J, leaving 14 bases between them. This CDR3 reads CASSVPSDNMNTEAFF. CDR3 DNA sequence: TGTGCCAGCAGCGTCCCTTCAGACAACATGAACACTGAAGCTTTCTTT.